Listed below are T cell receptor beta chains from one sample, sequenced in a study of T cells in Graves' hyperthyroidism and ophthalmopathy. Using its own MiXCR run on the multiplex PCR reads, TCRdb lists one record per CDR3 protein. In the table there are 250,000 to 300,000 distinct CDR3 sequences, approximately 15% of which are singletons. The material sequenced was blood. These receptors were obtained from a woman in her thirties or forties with Graves' hyperthyroidism. Each CDR3 is given with its conserved first and last residue. D genes are given only for firm matches. Only some rows state a clone size, as once, few, many or a class for expanded clones.

j_call v_call d_call clone_size cdr3_nt cdr3_aa
TRBJ1-1 TRBV10-3 TRBD1 many TGTGCCATCAAAGGGGACAGAGCGAACACTGAAGCTTTCTTT CAIKGDRANTEAFF
TRBJ2-3 TRBV12-3/TRBV12-4 TRBD2 many TGTGCCAGCAGACCAAGCGGGAGTAGCGCAGATACGCAGTATTTT CASRPSGSSADTQYF
TRBJ2-1 TRBV20-1 - - TGCAGTGCTAGATCCGACCGGGAAAGCTCCTACAATGAGCAGTTCTTC CSARSDRESSYNEQFF
TRBJ1-3 TRBV13 - many TGTGCCAGCAGCTTACCCGGGTCCGACTCTGGAAACACCATATATTTT CASSLPGSDSGNTIYF
TRBJ1-1 TRBV6-1 TRBD1 many TGTGCCAGCAGGTACCGGGACAGGGTTCAAGCTTTCTTT CASRYRDRVQAFF
TRBJ2-4 TRBV5-1 - many TGCGCCAGCAGCCCCCGCTCACTGAGGGCCAAAAACATTCAGTACTTC CASSPRSLRAKNIQYF
TRBJ2-3 TRBV6-1 TRBD1 - TGTGCCAGCAGCGACAGGGGGGGTGGAGATACGCAGTATTTT CASSDRGGGDTQYF
TRBJ2-1 TRBV30 - - TGTGCCTGGAGATTTAGGGGGGTAAACTCCTACAATGAGCAGTTCTTC CAWRFRGVNSYNEQFF
TRBJ2-2 TRBV29-1 - many TGCAGCGTCTTATTGACAGTGAACACCGGGGAGCTGTTTTTT CSVLLTVNTGELFF
TRBJ2-3 TRBV5-5 - many TGTGCCAGCAGCTTCTCTGCAAGTAGGACAGATACGCAGTATTTT CASSFSASRTDTQYF
TRBJ2-3 TRBV7-9 - many TGTGCCAGCAGCTTAGCCCGTTCTAGCACAGATACGCAGTATTTT CASSLARSSTDTQYF
TRBJ2-7 TRBV20-1 TRBD2 few TGCAGTGCTAATGCCTCGGTGGGACTAGTCTACGAGCAGTACTTC CSANASVGLVYEQYF
TRBJ2-7 TRBV12-3/TRBV12-4 - few TGTGCCAGCAGTATGAGTAAATACGAGCAGTACTTC CASSMSKYEQYF
TRBJ2-2 TRBV28 - many TGTGCCAGCCTAATGAGGGCAGGGAATACCGGGGAGCTGTTTTTT CASLMRAGNTGELFF
TRBJ2-7 TRBV27 - many TGTGCCAGCAGTTCCGGGATAGGCGACGTCTACGAGCAGTACTTC CASSSGIGDVYEQYF
TRBJ1-1 TRBV5-1 - few TGCGCCAGCAGATCGACTCTAGGTGGATTATTCGAAGCTTTCTTT CASRSTLGGLFEAFF
TRBJ1-1 TRBV7-9 TRBD1 - TGTGCCAGCAGCCTGGACAGGTCGACTGAAGCTTTCTTT CASSLDRSTEAFF
TRBJ2-2 TRBV9 TRBD1 few TGTGCCAGCAGCGTAGACCCAGGGGGCACCGGGGAGCTGTTTTTT CASSVDPGGTGELFF
TRBJ1-1 TRBV3-1 - many TGTGCCAGCAGCCAAGAGGGGGGTGAAGCTTTCTTT CASSQEGGEAFF
TRBJ2-1 TRBV7-3 - many TGTGCCAGCAGCCCAGGGGGGAATGAGCAGTTCTTC CASSPGGNEQFF
TRBJ2-2 TRBV24-1 - - TGTGCCACCAGTGATTTTTATCCCGGGAAAACCGGGGAGCTGTTTTTT CATSDFYPGKTGELFF
TRBJ2-3 TRBV4-2 - few TGTGCCAGCAGCCCCCCAGGGGCAAAGTTCATAGATACGCAGTATTTT CASSPPGAKFIDTQYF
TRBJ2-1 TRBV6-4 TRBD2 - TGTGCCAGCAGTTACGCGCGGGAGGCACTCTACCTCCACAATGAGCAGTTCTTC CASSYAREALYLHNEQFF
TRBJ2-7 TRBV6-4 TRBD2 many TGTGCCAGCAGCGTCTCAGCGGGAGGGCCTCCGCAGTACTTC CASSVSAGGPPQYF
TRBJ2-2 TRBV10-3 - few TGTGCCATCAGTGGCACGGGAACGAACACCGGGGAGCTGTTTTTT CAISGTGTNTGELFF
TRBJ2-7 TRBV20-1 TRBD2 many TGCAGTGCTCCCTTAGCGGGAGGGCTATTATCCGAGCAGTACTTC CSAPLAGGLLSEQYF
TRBJ1-1 TRBV9 TRBD1 - TGTGCCAGCAGCGTTCGACCGACAGGGGACACTGAAGCTTTCTTT CASSVRPTGDTEAFF
TRBJ2-1 TRBV27 TRBD2 few TGTGCCAGCAGTTCACAGCGGGATACCTACAATGAGCAGTTCTTC CASSSQRDTYNEQFF
TRBJ2-7 TRBV20-1 TRBD1 few TGCAGTGCGACCTACCGGGACAGGGGATCGGGCGAGCAGTACTTC CSATYRDRGSGEQYF
TRBJ2-1 TRBV6-1 TRBD2 many TGTGCCAGCAGTTATAGAAGCGGGAAGGATGAGCAGTTCTTC CASSYRSGKDEQFF
TRBJ1-4 TRBV11-2 - few TGTGCCAGCAGCTACAGGCGTCAGCCAGCAACTAATGAAAAACTGTTTTTT CASSYRRQPATNEKLFF
TRBJ1-2 TRBV29-1 TRBD1 - TGCAGCGTTGGCCTCTCGACAGGGAACTATGGCTACACCTTC CSVGLSTGNYGYTF
TRBJ2-3 TRBV20-1 TRBD1 - TGCAGTGCTAAAACAGGGGGCACAGATACGCAGTATTTT CSAKTGGTDTQYF
TRBJ2-5 TRBV5-4 TRBD2 few TGTGCCAGCAGCGATACTAGCGGGACTCAAGAGACCCAGTACTTC CASSDTSGTQETQYF
TRBJ1-5 TRBV29-1 TRBD1 many TGCAGCGTTGCAGGGGGAGGTCAGCCCCAGCATTTT CSVAGGGQPQHF
TRBJ2-5 TRBV6-1 TRBD2 many TGTGCCAGCAGTGAAGCGGGACGGCCGGGGGGGTGGGAGACCCAGTACTTC CASSEAGRPGGWETQYF
TRBJ2-3 TRBV4-1 TRBD2 - TGCGCCAGCAGCCAAGAGAAGGCTAGCGGGAGGTTAGATACGCAGTATTTT CASSQEKASGRLDTQYF
TRBJ1-2 TRBV6-1 TRBD1 many TGTGCCAGCAAAGGCAGGGGGAACTATGGCTACACCTTC CASKGRGNYGYTF
TRBJ2-1 TRBV2 TRBD1 many TGTGCCAGCAGTTCCCAGGGACAGGGCTACAATGAGCAGTTCTTC CASSSQGQGYNEQFF
TRBJ2-3 TRBV29-1 - many TGCAGCGTTGAGGCGGAATTTACAGATACGCAGTATTTT CSVEAEFTDTQYF
TRBJ1-2 TRBV6-1 - many TGTGCCAGCAGTTGGGATAACTATGGCTACACCTTC CASSWDNYGYTF
TRBJ1-4 TRBV4-1 - few TGCGCCAGCAGCCAAGATAGGTCAGCAACTAATGAAAAACTGTTTTTT CASSQDRSATNEKLFF
TRBJ1-1 TRBV19 - - TGTGCCAGTAGTATAGGATGGAAAGGGGAAGCTTTCTTT CASSIGWKGEAFF